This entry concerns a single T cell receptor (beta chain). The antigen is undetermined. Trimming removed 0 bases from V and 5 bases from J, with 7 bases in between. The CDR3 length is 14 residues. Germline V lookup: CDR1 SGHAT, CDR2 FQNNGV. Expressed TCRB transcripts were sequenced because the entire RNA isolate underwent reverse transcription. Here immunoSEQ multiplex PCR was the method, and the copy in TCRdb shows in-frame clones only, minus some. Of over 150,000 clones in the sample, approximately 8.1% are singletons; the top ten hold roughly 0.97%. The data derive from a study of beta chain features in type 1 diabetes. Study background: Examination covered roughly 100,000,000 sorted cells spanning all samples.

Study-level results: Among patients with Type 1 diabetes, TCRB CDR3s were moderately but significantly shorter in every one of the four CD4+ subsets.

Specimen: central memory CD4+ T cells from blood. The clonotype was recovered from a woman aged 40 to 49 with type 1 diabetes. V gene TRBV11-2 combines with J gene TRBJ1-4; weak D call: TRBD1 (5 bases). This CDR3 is CASSLDRANEKLFF. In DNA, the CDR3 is TGTGCCAGCAGCTTAGACAGGGCGAATGAAAAACTGTTTTTT. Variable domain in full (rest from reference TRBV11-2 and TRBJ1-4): EAGVAQSPRYKIIEKRQSVAFWCNPISGHATLYWYQQILGQGPKLLIQFQNNGVVDDSQLPKDRFSAERLKGVDSTLKIQPAKLEDSAVYLCASSLDRANEKLFFGSGTQLSVL.